The table lists the clone carrying this TCR beta chain with many counts. Germline V gene sequence: CDR1 MNHEY, CDR2 SMNVEV (reference sequence). CDR3 size: 13 residues. Trimming removed 6 bases at V and 3 bases at J, with 11 bases between. With iRepertoire HTBI primers and Arm-PCR of CDR3 regions, TCR beta libraries were built. TCRdb fed the multiplex PCR reads into MiXCR, producing one record per CDR3 protein. The sample has about 540,000 distinct CDR3 sequences, around an eighth seen once. This specimen comes from a study of regulatory T cells in long-lasting Graves disease. Time point indicated: newly diagnosed GD, antithyroid drugs for less than 3 months. PBMCs were the source of the RNA used for TCR sequencing. The sample was also reused in another study, on T cells in Graves' hyperthyroidism and ophthalmopathy.

Source: peripheral blood mononuclear cells (PBMCs), taken at new diagnosis, from a patient treated with antithyroid drugs. The source is a man aged 25 to 40 with Graves disease. This chain uses TRBV27 with TRBJ1-1, with D uncertain. CDR3 region: CASSSLRDTEAFF. Written as DNA, the CDR3 is TGTGCCAGCAGCTCCCTGAGAGACACTGAAGCTTTCTTT.